A selection of T cell receptor beta chains follows, all from one sample in a study of Ad26.COV2.S vaccination and SARS-CoV-2 variants. Measured with immunoSEQ multiplex PCR; TCRdb has only the in-frame clones, and not every one. The table lists about 350,000 clones, approximately 90% of them singletons, with approximately 5% in the top ten. This material consisted of peripheral blood, taken in a trial of Ad26.COV2.S vaccine versus placebo. The receptor source for this set is a person between 18 and 65 years old who received the Ad26.COV2.S COVID-19 vaccine or a placebo. Each CDR3 is given with its conserved first and last residue. The order of the fields is CDR3 DNA, CDR3 protein, V gene, D gene, J gene, clone size. D genes are given only for firm matches. Clone size, where shown, is once, few, many, or a class for clones that have expanded.

DNA: TGTGCCACCAGTGATTCGCGCCCGGGCATGAGCTCCTACAATGAGCAGTTCTTC; CDR3: CATSDSRPGMSSYNEQFF; V: TRBV24-1; D: -; J: TRBJ2-1; size: -
DNA: TGCAGCGTCGCGGGGGGCAACAAGCCCCAAGAGACCCAGTACTTC; CDR3: CSVAGGNKPQETQYF; V: TRBV29-1; D: TRBD2; J: TRBJ2-5; size: -
DNA: TGTGCCAGCAGCAAAGCGATACCGGGACTAGCGGTACAAGAGACCCAGTACTTC; CDR3: CASSKAIPGLAVQETQYF; V: TRBV2; D: TRBD2; J: TRBJ2-5; size: -
DNA: TGTGCCAGCAGAGGGACAGCCTTCTATGGCTACACCTTC; CDR3: CASRGTAFYGYTF; V: TRBV6-5; D: TRBD1; J: TRBJ1-2; size: -
DNA: TGTGCCAGCAACCCCCGGGGGGGGATGTATGGCTACACCTTC; CDR3: CASNPRGGMYGYTF; V: TRBV28; D: -; J: TRBJ1-2; size: many
DNA: TGTGCCAGCAGCCAAGTCCCAGGGTCCGAGCAGTACTTC; CDR3: CASSQVPGSEQYF; V: TRBV3-1/TRBV3-2; D: -; J: TRBJ2-7; size: -
DNA: TGTGCCAGTAGTAAAGGAACTAATGAAAAACTGTTTTTT; CDR3: CASSKGTNEKLFF; V: TRBV19; D: -; J: TRBJ1-4; size: -
DNA: TGCGCCAGCAGATCTCCGGGACAGGGAGATACTGAAGCTTTCTTT; CDR3: CASRSPGQGDTEAFF; V: TRBV5-1; D: TRBD1; J: TRBJ1-1; size: once
DNA: TGTGCCAGTGGAGAGAGGGTCCCACTGAACACTGAAGCTTTCTTT; CDR3: CASGERVPLNTEAFF; V: TRBV19; D: -; J: TRBJ1-1; size: -
DNA: TGCGCCAGCAGCTTGGGATGGGAGACCCAGTACTTC; CDR3: CASSLGWETQYF; V: TRBV5-1; D: -; J: TRBJ2-5; size: once
DNA: TGTGCCAGCAGTGCCCGGACAGGGATCTATGGCTACACCTTC; CDR3: CASSARTGIYGYTF; V: TRBV27; D: TRBD1; J: TRBJ1-2; size: -
DNA: TGTGCCAGCAGCGCGGGCCTCCTGAGGACTAGCGGGGGGGCCCGGGAGACCCAGTACTTC; CDR3: CASSAGLLRTSGGARETQYF; V: TRBV9; D: TRBD2; J: TRBJ2-5; size: many
DNA: TGTGCCAGGGAGGGGGCCCATCAGCCCCAGCATTTT; CDR3: CAREGAHQPQHF; V: TRBV27; D: TRBD1; J: TRBJ1-5; size: -
DNA: TGTGCCATCAGTGAGTTGAGAGATACGCAGTATTTT; CDR3: CAISELRDTQYF; V: TRBV10-3; D: -; J: TRBJ2-3; size: few
DNA: TGTGCCTGGAGCCCCTTGACAGAAAACAATCAGCCCCAGCATTTT; CDR3: CAWSPLTENNQPQHF; V: TRBV30; D: -; J: TRBJ1-5; size: -
DNA: TGTGCCTCCCCCAGGAAGGGGAACTATGGCTACACCTTC; CDR3: CASPRKGNYGYTF; V: TRBV30; D: -; J: TRBJ1-2; size: -
DNA: TGTGCCAGCAGCCGGGGCCTTCTGAATAGCAGGGATACGCAGTATTTT; CDR3: CASSRGLLNSRDTQYF; V: TRBV11-2; D: -; J: TRBJ2-3; size: -
DNA: TGTGCCAGCAGCTTAAGGGGGACTAGCGACAATGAGCAGTTCTTC; CDR3: CASSLRGTSDNEQFF; V: TRBV11-2; D: TRBD2; J: TRBJ2-1; size: -
DNA: TGTGCCAGCAGTGATGGACTAGCGGAACAAGAGACCCAGTACTTC; CDR3: CASSDGLAEQETQYF; V: TRBV2; D: TRBD2; J: TRBJ2-5; size: -
DNA: TGTGCCAGCAGATACAGAAGCTCCTACGAGCAGTACTTC; CDR3: CASRYRSSYEQYF; V: TRBV6-5; D: -; J: TRBJ2-7; size: -
DNA: TGTGCCACCAGCAGGGAACAGGACTATGGCTACACCTTC; CDR3: CATSREQDYGYTF; V: TRBV15; D: -; J: TRBJ1-2; size: -
DNA: TGTGCCACCGGACAGGGGACCCCCTACGAGCAGTACTTC; CDR3: CATGQGTPYEQYF; V: TRBV7-9; D: TRBD1; J: TRBJ2-7; size: once
DNA: TGTGCCAGCAGTTTAGGAATTCAGGGGAGTTCACCCCTCCACTTT; CDR3: CASSLGIQGSSPLHF; V: TRBV28; D: -; J: TRBJ1-6; size: once
DNA: TGTGCCAGCAGCTTGAGAGCTATCCTCTATGGCTACACCTTC; CDR3: CASSLRAILYGYTF; V: TRBV5-6; D: -; J: TRBJ1-2; size: once
DNA: TGTGCCAGCAGGGTCAACGATAAGAACACTGAAGCTTTCTTT; CDR3: CASRVNDKNTEAFF; V: TRBV28; D: -; J: TRBJ1-1; size: -
DNA: TGCAGTGCTAGTGGCGGCGGGGGGAGCACAGATACGCAGTATTTT; CDR3: CSASGGGGSTDTQYF; V: TRBV20-1; D: TRBD2; J: TRBJ2-3; size: -
DNA: TGTGCCAGCAGTTACTCGTCGAACAGGGATCAGCCCCAGCATTTT; CDR3: CASSYSSNRDQPQHF; V: TRBV6-6; D: -; J: TRBJ1-5; size: once
DNA: TGTGCCAGCAGCCAAGAGGGGGCGGCGAACTATGGCTACACCTTC; CDR3: CASSQEGAANYGYTF; V: TRBV3-1/TRBV3-2; D: -; J: TRBJ1-2; size: once
DNA: TGTGCCAGCAGTTTATGGACAGGGGGCATGGGGGAGACCCAGTACTTC; CDR3: CASSLWTGGMGETQYF; V: TRBV6-5; D: TRBD1; J: TRBJ2-5; size: -
DNA: TGTGCCAGCAGCCAGGACCGACCGGTCACTGAAGCTTTCTTT; CDR3: CASSQDRPVTEAFF; V: TRBV4-2; D: -; J: TRBJ1-1; size: few
DNA: TGTGCCAGTAGTATAGCGGACTACGACAATGAGCAGTTCTTC; CDR3: CASSIADYDNEQFF; V: TRBV19; D: -; J: TRBJ2-1; size: -
DNA: TGTGCCAGCTCACCCGAGGAGGGGGAATCACCCCTCCACTTT; CDR3: CASSPEEGESPLHF; V: TRBV18; D: -; J: TRBJ1-6; size: -
DNA: TGTGCCAGCAGACAGAACTCTGGGGCCAACGTCCTGACTTTC; CDR3: CASRQNSGANVLTF; V: TRBV6-5; D: -; J: TRBJ2-6; size: -
DNA: TGTGCCAGCAGCTGGACTAGCGGGAAAAATGAGCAGTTCTTC; CDR3: CASSWTSGKNEQFF; V: TRBV7-2; D: TRBD2; J: TRBJ2-1; size: -
DNA: TGTGCCAGCAGTTTCGAGGGCTTGAAAGAGACCCAGTACTTC; CDR3: CASSFEGLKETQYF; V: TRBV28; D: -; J: TRBJ2-5; size: -
DNA: TGCGCCAGCAGCCAAACCGGGACTAGCCCCTACAATGAGCAGTTCTTC; CDR3: CASSQTGTSPYNEQFF; V: TRBV4-1; D: TRBD2; J: TRBJ2-1; size: -
DNA: TGTGCCAGCAGCCCGCCGTTGGGGAACACCGGGGAGCTGTTTTTT; CDR3: CASSPPLGNTGELFF; V: TRBV3-1/TRBV3-2; D: -; J: TRBJ2-2; size: -
DNA: TGTGCCAGTAGTATCCTGTCCGCCGGGATGGTCACAGATACGCAGTATTTT; CDR3: CASSILSAGMVTDTQYF; V: TRBV19; D: -; J: TRBJ2-3; size: -
DNA: TGTGCCAGCCGCCCGGACAGTAGCTACGAGCAGTACTTC; CDR3: CASRPDSSYEQYF; V: TRBV6-5; D: -; J: TRBJ2-7; size: -
DNA: TGTGCCAGCAGCCAGGGACAGTCCACCGGGGAGCTGTTTTTT; CDR3: CASSQGQSTGELFF; V: TRBV4-2; D: TRBD1; J: TRBJ2-2; size: few